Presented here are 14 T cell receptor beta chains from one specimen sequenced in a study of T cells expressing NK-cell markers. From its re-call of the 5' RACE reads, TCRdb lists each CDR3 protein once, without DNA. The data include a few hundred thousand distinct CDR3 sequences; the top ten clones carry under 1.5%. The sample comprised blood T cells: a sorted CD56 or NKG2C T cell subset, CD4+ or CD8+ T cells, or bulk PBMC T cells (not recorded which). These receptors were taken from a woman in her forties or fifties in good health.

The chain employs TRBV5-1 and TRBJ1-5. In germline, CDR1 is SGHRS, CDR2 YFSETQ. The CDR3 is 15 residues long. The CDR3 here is CASSLSGNSNQPQHF.

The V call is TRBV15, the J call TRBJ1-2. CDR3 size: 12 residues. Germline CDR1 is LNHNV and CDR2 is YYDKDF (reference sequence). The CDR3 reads CATSRDVAGYTF.

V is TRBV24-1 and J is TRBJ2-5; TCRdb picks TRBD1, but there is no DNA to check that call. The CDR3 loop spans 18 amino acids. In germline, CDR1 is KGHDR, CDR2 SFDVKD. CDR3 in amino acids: CATSDAGLGHPFQETQYF.

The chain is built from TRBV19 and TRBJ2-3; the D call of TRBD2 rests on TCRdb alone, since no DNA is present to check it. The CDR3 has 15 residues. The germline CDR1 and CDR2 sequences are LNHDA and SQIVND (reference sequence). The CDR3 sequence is CASSTLAASTDTQYF.

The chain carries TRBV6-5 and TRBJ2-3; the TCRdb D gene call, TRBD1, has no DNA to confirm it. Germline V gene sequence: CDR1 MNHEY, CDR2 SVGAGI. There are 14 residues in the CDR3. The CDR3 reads CASSAPGQINTQYF.

The CDR3 spells CASSLDRGHVYGYTF. The chain has TRBV5-1 and TRBJ1-2; TCRdb indicates TRBD1, and absent DNA this call remains unverified. The CDR3 covers 15 residues. The V gene's germline CDR1 is SGHRS and CDR2 YFSETQ.

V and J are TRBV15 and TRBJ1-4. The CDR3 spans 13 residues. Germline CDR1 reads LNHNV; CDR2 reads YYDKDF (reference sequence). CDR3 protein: CATSRGTFEKLFF.

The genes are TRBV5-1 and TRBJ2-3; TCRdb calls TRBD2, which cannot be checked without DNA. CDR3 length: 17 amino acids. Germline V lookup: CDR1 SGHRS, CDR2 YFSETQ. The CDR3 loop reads CASSLLAGGLTTDTQYF.

CDR3 protein: CATSDSGASSYNEQFF. The chain employs TRBV24-1 and TRBJ2-1. The CDR3 runs 16 residues. Germline V CDR1 and CDR2: KGHDR, SFDVKD.

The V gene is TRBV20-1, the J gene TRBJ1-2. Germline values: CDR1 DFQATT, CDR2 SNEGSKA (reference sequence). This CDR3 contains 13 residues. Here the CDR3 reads CSAREANSRGYTF.

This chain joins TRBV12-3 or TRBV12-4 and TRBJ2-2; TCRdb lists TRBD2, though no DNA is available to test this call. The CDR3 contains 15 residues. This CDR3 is CASSLPGLPAGELFF.

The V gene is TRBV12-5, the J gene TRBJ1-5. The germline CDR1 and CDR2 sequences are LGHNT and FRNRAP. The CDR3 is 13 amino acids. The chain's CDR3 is CASGPTRNQPQHF.

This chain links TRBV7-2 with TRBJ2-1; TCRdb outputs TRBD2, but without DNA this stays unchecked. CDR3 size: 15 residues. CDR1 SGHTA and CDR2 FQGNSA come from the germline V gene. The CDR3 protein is CASSSLAGWINEQFF.

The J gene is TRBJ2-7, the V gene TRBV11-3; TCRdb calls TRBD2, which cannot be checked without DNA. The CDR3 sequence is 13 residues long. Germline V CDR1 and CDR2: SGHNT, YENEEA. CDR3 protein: CASSFRALYEQYF.